Below are 8 T cell receptor beta chains sequenced from a single sample in a study of long-term antiretroviral therapy in people with HIV. It was version v3.0 of the immunoSEQ assay that was run at survey level. Generated by immunoSEQ multiplex PCR, the TCRdb table keeps only in-frame clones and is missing some. The sample lists some 31,000 clones, almost 95% occurring once. Here the sequenced sample was unsorted PBMCs, taken about 7.2 years after starting antiretroviral therapy. Source of these receptors: a man in his fifties or sixties with HIV.

V and J are TRBV4-3 and TRBJ1-2; D remains unclear. The CDR3 runs to 15 residues. CDR1 and CDR2 (germline): LGHNA, YSLEER. The germline V and J ends were trimmed by 0 bases and 4 bases, with 12 bases remaining between them. DNA of the CDR3: TGCGCCAGCAGCCAAGACTTGGCAAGGAGCTATGGCTACACCTTC. Translated: CASSQDLARSYGYTF.

The V call is TRBV9, the J call TRBJ1-2; D is undetermined. The CDR3 spans 11 residues. Germline CDR1 and CDR2: SGDLS and YYNGEE. The V and J ends lost 1 base and 2 bases respectively, with 0 bases between them. CDR3 in DNA: TGTGCCAGCAGCGTAAACTATGGCTACACCTTC. This sequence encodes CASSVNYGYTF.

V is TRBV20-1 and J is TRBJ2-7, with D unresolved. From germline, CDR1 is DFQATT and CDR2 SNEGSKA (reference sequence). V dropped 6 bases and J dropped 7 bases, with 10 bases sitting between them. This CDR3 has 10 amino acids. In nucleotides, the CDR3 is TGCAGTGCACTCTTGGCAGAGCAGTACTTC. Translated: CSALLAEQYF.

This sequence joins TRBV19 and TRBJ2-2; 9 bases are a match to TRBD2. The CDR3 runs 15 residues. V was clipped by 5 bases and J by 2 bases; unmatched bases: 3. In germline, CDR1 is LNHDA, CDR2 SQIVND (reference sequence). Written as DNA, the CDR3 is TGTGCCAGTAGTCTTAGCGGGGGAAACACCGGGGAGCTGTTTTTT. It is translated as CASSLSGGNTGELFF.

V gene TRBV18 combines with J gene TRBJ1-2, with 8 bases identical to TRBD1. Germline V gene sequence: CDR1 KGHSH, CDR2 LQKENI. The length of the CDR3 is 14 residues. The V and J ends lost 11 bases and 7 bases, in that order; junction bases with no gene match: 15. CDR3 nucleotides: TGTGCCTCCTACTTGAAAGCAGGGGGCATTGGCTACACCTTC. Its translation is CASYLKAGGIGYTF.

CDR3 amino acids: CSVLRAEGETQYF. The CDR3 DNA follows: TGCAGCGTTCTCCGGGCCGAGGGGGAGACCCAGTACTTC. V gene TRBV29-1 combines with J gene TRBJ2-5; D is tentatively TRBD1 or TRBD2 (5 bases each). Germline loops: CDR1 SQVTM, CDR2 ANQGSEA. V was shortened by 5 bases and J by 5 bases, with 15 bases between the two germline ends. CDR3 length: 13 amino acids.

The chain employs TRBV2 and TRBJ2-7, with 7 bases lining up with TRBD2. CDR3 size: 15 residues. The germline V gene has CDR1 SNHLY and CDR2 FYNNEI. With V trimmed by 6 bases and J by 3 bases, 11 bases remained unmatched. In DNA, the CDR3 is TGTGCCAGCAGAAATCCGGGACTAACGAACTACGAGCAGTACTTC. Residues: CASRNPGLTNYEQYF.

This chain connects TRBV27 to TRBJ2-1; 9 bases line up with TRBD2. CDR1 and CDR2 (germline): MNHEY, SMNVEV (reference sequence). There are 14 residues in the CDR3. The V segment lost 7 bases and the J segment 5 bases; nucleotides outside the gene matches: 6. The DNA for the CDR3 is TGTGCCAGCACTCGCGGGGGGGCCGACAATGAGCAGTTCTTC. Translation: CASTRGGADNEQFF.